Reported below is one TCR beta chain. What it binds is unknown. Germline V gene lookup returns CDR1 SGDLS and CDR2 YYNGEE. V lost 0 bases and J 4 bases, leaving 14 bases between the germline ends. The CDR3 runs to 17 residues. The entry originates in a study of cytomegalovirus exposure and HLA in healthy donors. General observations from the study: Reports indicated that the classifier achieved high specificity and sensitivity in diagnosing cytomegalovirus status. Altogether, 170 or so TCR beta chains were recorded as cytomegalovirus-associated. Among TCR sequences, most were rare, though some public TCRs appeared in many donors.

Repertoires were generated with immunoSEQ multiplex PCR, while TCRdb's copy carries only in-frame clones and drops some. The sample contains 100,000 to 150,000 clones, about 88% of which appear only once. The chain uses TRBV9 and TRBJ1-6, with D possibly matching TRBD1 (5 bases). The sequencing input was PBMCs. This sequence was found in a woman aged 18-35 years in good health and CMV-seronegative. The chain's CDR3 is CASSVGMGRSYNSPLHF. CDR3 in DNA: TGTGCCAGCAGCGTAGGTATGGGGCGGAGTTATAATTCACCCCTCCACTTT.